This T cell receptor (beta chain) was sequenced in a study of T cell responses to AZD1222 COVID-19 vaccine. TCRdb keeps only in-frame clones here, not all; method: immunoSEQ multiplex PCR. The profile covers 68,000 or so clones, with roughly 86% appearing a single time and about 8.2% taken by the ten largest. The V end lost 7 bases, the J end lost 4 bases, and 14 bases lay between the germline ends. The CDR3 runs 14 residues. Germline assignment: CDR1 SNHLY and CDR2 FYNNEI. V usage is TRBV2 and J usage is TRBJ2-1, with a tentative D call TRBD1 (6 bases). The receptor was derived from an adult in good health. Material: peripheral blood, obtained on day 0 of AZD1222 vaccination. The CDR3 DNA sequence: TGTGCCAGCATAGGGCAACAGGGTTACAATGAGCAGTTCTTC. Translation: CASIGQQGYNEQFF.